This T cell receptor beta chain is from a study of PD-L1 blockade in urothelial cancer. Study in general: Samples taken from tumors held T cells that numbered over 1,300 at the median.

About this clone: As yet, its antigen is unknown.

Assay used: immunoSEQ multiplex PCR; TCRdb lists only in-frame clones, some missing. The table includes some 35,000 clones, 35% to 40% detected once. The patients' disease, urothelial carcinoma, was locally advanced or metastatic. Whole-study findings and limits: Tumor-linked clones in blood grew more by 3 weeks in durable-benefit patients.

Trimming pared 6 bases from V and 3 bases from J, leaving 12 bases between. Germline loops: CDR1 LGHNT, CDR2 FRNRAP. The length of the CDR3 is 15 residues. The source material was tumor tissue, sampled before atezolizumab (anti-PD-L1) treatment. The receptor was derived from a man aged 60 to 75 with urothelial cancer. The chain is built from TRBV12-5 and TRBJ2-6; weak D call: TRBD1 (6 bases). CDR3 sequence reads: CASGIQGIGANVLTF. In DNA, the CDR3 is TGTGCTAGTGGGATACAGGGCATTGGGGCCAACGTCCTGACTTTC.